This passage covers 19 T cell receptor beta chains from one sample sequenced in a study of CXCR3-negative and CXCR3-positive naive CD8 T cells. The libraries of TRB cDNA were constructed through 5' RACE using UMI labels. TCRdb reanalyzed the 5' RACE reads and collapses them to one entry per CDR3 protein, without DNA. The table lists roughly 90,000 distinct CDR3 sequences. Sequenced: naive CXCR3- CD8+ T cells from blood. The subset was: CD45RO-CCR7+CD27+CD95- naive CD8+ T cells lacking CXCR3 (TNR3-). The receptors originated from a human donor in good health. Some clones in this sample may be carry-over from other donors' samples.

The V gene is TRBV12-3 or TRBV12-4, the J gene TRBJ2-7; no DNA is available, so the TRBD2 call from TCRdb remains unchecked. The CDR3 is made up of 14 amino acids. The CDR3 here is CASSFGTSRYEQYF.

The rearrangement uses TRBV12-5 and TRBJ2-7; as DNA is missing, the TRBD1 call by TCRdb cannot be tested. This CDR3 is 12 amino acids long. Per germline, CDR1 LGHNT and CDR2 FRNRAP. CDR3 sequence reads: CASGLDSYEQYF.

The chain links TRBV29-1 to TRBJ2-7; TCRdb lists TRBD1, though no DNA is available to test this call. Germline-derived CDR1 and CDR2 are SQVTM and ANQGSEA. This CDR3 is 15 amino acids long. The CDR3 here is CSVETPRPGAYEQYF.

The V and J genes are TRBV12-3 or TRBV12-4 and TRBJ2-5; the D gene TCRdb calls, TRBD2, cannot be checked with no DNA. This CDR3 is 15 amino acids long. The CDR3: CASRPGLADQETQYF.

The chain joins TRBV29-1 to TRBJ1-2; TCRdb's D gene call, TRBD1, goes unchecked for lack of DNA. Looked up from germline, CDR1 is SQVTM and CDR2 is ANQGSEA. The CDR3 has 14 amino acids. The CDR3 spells CSVMGGAANYGYTF. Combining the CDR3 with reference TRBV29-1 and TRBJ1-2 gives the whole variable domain SAVISQKPSRDICQRGTSLTIQCQVDSQVTMMFWYRQQPGQSLTLIATANQGSEATYESGFVIDKFPISRPNLTFSTLTVSNMSPEDSSIYLCSVMGGAANYGYTFGSGTRLTVV.

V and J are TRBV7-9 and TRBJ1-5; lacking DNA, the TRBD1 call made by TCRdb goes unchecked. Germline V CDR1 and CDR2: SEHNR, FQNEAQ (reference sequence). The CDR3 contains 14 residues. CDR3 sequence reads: CASSAQGAGQPQHF.

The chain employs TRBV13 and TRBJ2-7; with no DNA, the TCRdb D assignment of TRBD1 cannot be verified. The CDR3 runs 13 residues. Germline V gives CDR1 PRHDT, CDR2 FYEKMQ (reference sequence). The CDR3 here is CASSARQSYEQYF.

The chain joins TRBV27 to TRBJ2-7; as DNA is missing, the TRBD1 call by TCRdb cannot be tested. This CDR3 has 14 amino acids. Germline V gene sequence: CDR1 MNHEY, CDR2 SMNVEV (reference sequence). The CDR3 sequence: CASSLRGLSYEQYF.

CDR3 amino acids: CASSTPWDRENSPLHF. V is TRBV5-6 and J is TRBJ1-6; TCRdb designates TRBD1, a call that cannot be tested without DNA. The CDR3 runs 16 residues. The germline gives CDR1 SGHDT, CDR2 YYEEEE. The variable domain in full, with the rest retrieved from reference TRBV5-6 and TRBJ1-6, is DAGVTQSPTHLIKTRGQQVTLRCSPKSGHDTVSWYQQALGQGPQFIFQYYEEEERQRGNFPDRFSGHQFPNYSSELNVNALLLGDSALYLCASSTPWDRENSPLHFGNGTRLTVT.

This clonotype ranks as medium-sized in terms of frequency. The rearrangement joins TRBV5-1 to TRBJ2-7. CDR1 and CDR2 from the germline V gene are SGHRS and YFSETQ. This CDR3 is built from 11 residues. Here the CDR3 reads CASSLGYEQYF.

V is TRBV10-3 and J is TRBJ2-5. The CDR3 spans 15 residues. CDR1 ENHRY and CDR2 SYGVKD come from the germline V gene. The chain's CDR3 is CAISESEMGQETQYF.

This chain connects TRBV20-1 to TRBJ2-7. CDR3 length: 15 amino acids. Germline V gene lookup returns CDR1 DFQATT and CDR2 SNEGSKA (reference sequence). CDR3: CSAKEGFTLIYEQYF.

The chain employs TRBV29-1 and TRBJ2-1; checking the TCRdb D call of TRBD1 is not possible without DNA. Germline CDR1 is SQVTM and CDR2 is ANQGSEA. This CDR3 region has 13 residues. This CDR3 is CSVEERMGDEQFF.

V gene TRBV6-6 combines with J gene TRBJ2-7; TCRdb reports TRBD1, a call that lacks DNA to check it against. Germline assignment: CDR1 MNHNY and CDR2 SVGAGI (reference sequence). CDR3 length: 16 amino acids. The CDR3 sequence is CASSSPSDRGVNEQYF.

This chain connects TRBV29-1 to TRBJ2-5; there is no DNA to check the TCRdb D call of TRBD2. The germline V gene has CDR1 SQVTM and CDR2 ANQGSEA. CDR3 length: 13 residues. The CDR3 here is CGVVLAGEQTQYF.

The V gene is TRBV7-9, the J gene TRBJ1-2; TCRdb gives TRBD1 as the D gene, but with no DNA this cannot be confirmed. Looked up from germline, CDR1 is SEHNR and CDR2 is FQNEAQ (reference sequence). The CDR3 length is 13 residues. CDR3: CASSSSSTGSYTF. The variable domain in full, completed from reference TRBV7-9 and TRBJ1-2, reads DTGVSQNPRHKITKRGQNVTFRCDPISEHNRLYWYRQTLGQGPEFLTYFQNEAQLEKSRLLSDRFSAERPKGSFSTLEIQRTEQGDSAMYLCASSSSSTGSYTFGSGTRLTVV.

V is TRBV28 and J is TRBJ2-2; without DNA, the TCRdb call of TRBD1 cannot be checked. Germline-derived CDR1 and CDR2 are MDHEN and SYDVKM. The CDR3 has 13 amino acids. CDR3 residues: CASSFPGSGELFF.

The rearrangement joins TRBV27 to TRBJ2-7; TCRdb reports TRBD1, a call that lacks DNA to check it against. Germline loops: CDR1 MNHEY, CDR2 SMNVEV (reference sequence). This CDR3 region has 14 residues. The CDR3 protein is CASSTTGATYEQYF.

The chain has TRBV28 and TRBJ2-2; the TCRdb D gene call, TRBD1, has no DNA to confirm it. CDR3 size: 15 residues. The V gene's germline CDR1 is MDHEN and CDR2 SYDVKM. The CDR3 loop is CASSLHRGGGGELFF.